Below, 13 T cell receptor beta chains from the same sample are listed, as sequenced in a study of OX40 agonist ivuxolimab in advanced cancers. Repertoires were generated with immunoSEQ multiplex PCR, while TCRdb's copy carries only in-frame clones and drops some. The sample records under 85,000 clones, 94% being singletons. The specimen comprised CD4+ or CD8+ T cells sorted from blood, sampled in a trial of the OX40 agonist ivuxolimab. These receptors were taken from an adult with an advanced solid tumor such as melanoma, head and neck, liver or kidney cancer.

The chain has TRBV28 and TRBJ2-4, with D uncertain. Germline CDR1 MDHEN, CDR2 SYDVKM. This CDR3 is 17 amino acids long. Between the trimmed V and J ends, which lost 3 bases and 0 bases, there was a span of 15 bases. The CDR3 region is CASSLSAANLAKNIQYF. The CDR3 region has the DNA TGTGCCAGCAGTTTGTCAGCAGCCAATCTAGCCAAAAACATTCAGTACTTC.

The chain joins TRBV11-2 to TRBJ1-1; D might be TRBD1 (5 bases). CDR3 length: 16 amino acids. V dropped 5 bases and J dropped 3 bases, with 19 bases sitting between them. The V gene's germline CDR1 is SGHAT and CDR2 FQNNGV. CDR3 bases: TGTGCCAGCAGCGAAACCGGGACCCTGAGGGACACTGAAGCTTTCTTT. This codes for CASSETGTLRDTEAFF.

V gene TRBV5-1 combines with J gene TRBJ2-2; the D call may be TRBD1 or TRBD2 (5 bases each). Trimming cost V 9 bases and J 6 bases, with 15 bases left between them. CDR3 size: 13 residues. Germline V lookup: CDR1 SGHRS, CDR2 YFSETQ. CDR3 sequence: CAIAEGSAGELFF. As DNA, the CDR3 is TGCGCCATCGCAGAGGGGAGCGCCGGGGAGCTGTTTTTT. Variable domain in full (rest from reference TRBV5-1 and TRBJ2-2): KAGVTQTPRYLIKTRGQQVTLSCSPISGHRSVSWYQQTPGQGLQFLFEYFSETQRNKGNFPGRFSGRQFSNSRSEMNVSTLELGDSALYLCAIAEGSAGELFFGEGSRLTVL.

In DNA form, the CDR3 reads TGTGCCAGCAGCGTAGCCCTCGGGGCGGGAGCCGAGCAGTACTTC. Its protein product is CASSVALGAGAEQYF. The chain links TRBV9 to TRBJ2-7, with 7 bases aligning to TRBD2. From germline, CDR1 is SGDLS and CDR2 YYNGEE. There are 15 residues in the CDR3. The V segment lost 0 bases and the J segment 6 bases; nucleotides outside the gene matches: 9.

This chain joins TRBV6-4 and TRBJ2-7, with D maybe TRBD2 (7 bases). The V end lost 8 bases, the J end lost 2 bases, and 19 bases lay between the germline ends. This CDR3 comprises 15 residues. CDR1 and CDR2 from the germline V gene are MRHNA and SNTAGT. CDR3 region: CASSSWGGRPYEQYF. CDR3 DNA sequence: TGTGCCAGCTCCAGCTGGGGGGGGCGACCCTACGAGCAGTACTTC.

This clone was counted once. CDR3 in DNA: TGTGCCATCAGTGACTGGGGGAGCACTGAAGCTTTCTTT. Amino acids: CAISDWGSTEAFF. The rearrangement joins TRBV10-3 to TRBJ1-1; D is perhaps TRBD1 (5 bases). The CDR3 consists of 13 residues. Trimming cost V 3 bases and J 4 bases, with 9 bases left between them. Germline CDR1 ENHRY, CDR2 SYGVKD.

The CDR3 coding sequence is TGTGCCAGCAGTGGACAGTATAACTATGGCTACACCTTC. It codes for CASSGQYNYGYTF. This chain uses TRBV6-4 with TRBJ1-2, with TRBD1 as a possible D gene (5 bases). Germline V CDR1 and CDR2: MRHNA, SNTAGT. Trimming left V 4 bases short and J 1 base short, with 7 bases between. The CDR3 sequence is 13 residues long.

This sequence joins TRBV7-9 and TRBJ2-7, with D tentatively TRBD2 (7 bases). Germline CDR1 SEHNR, CDR2 FQNEAQ (reference sequence). V dropped 5 bases and J dropped 3 bases, with 14 bases sitting between them. This CDR3 comprises 14 residues. In DNA form, the CDR3 reads TGTGCCAGCAGCCACGCGGGGGCTGGCTACGAGCAGTACTTC. The encoded protein is CASSHAGAGYEQYF.

The rearrangement joins TRBV13 to TRBJ1-1, with 10 bases fitting TRBD1. CDR3 length equals 16 residues. Germline V lookup: CDR1 PRHDT, CDR2 FYEKMQ (reference sequence). Unmatched junction bases numbered 8, after V lost 4 bases and J lost 3 bases. CDR3 DNA: TGTGCCAGCAGCTCCCCCGGGACAGGGGATGACACTGAAGCTTTCTTT. Protein product: CASSSPGTGDDTEAFF. The full variable domain, its missing parts supplied by reference TRBV13 and TRBJ1-1, is AAGVIQSPRHLIKEKRETATLKCYPIPRHDTVYWYQQGPGQDPQFLISFYEKMQSDKGSIPDRFSAQQFSDYHSELNMSSLELGDSALYFCASSSPGTGDDTEAFFGQGTRLTVV.

The chain couples TRBV6-6 to TRBJ2-3; possibly TRBD1 for D (6 bases). Germline CDR1 reads MNHNY; CDR2 reads SVGAGI (reference sequence). The CDR3 spans 13 residues. Trimming stripped 2 bases from V and 5 bases from J, with 8 bases between. The CDR3 sequence is CASSYTGKDTQYF. The CDR3 DNA follows: TGTGCCAGCAGTTACACAGGGAAAGATACGCAGTATTTT.

This chain joins TRBV15 and TRBJ2-3, with D possibly called TRBD1 or TRBD2 (5 bases each). Germline V gene sequence: CDR1 LNHNV, CDR2 YYDKDF (reference sequence). Trimming shortened V by 0 bases and J by 0 bases, and 7 bases separated the two germline ends. This CDR3 comprises 15 residues. CDR3 DNA sequence: TGTGCCACCAGCAGAGAGAGGGGAAGCACAGATACGCAGTATTTT. Protein sequence: CATSRERGSTDTQYF.

This clone was counted between two and nine times. The chain combines TRBV11-3 with TRBJ1-1, with 8 nucleotides matching TRBD1. Germline-derived CDR1 and CDR2 are SGHNT and YENEEA. V lost 2 bases and J lost 5; bases outside the gene matches: 7. CDR3 length: 15 amino acids. The CDR3 bases are TGTGCCAGCAGCTTATCAGGGGGCTCGGGTACTGAAGCTTTCTTT. It translates to CASSLSGGSGTEAFF. Looking up the rest from reference TRBV11-3 and TRBJ1-1 gives the full variable domain: EAGVVQSPRYKIIEKKQPVAFWCNPISGHNTLYWYLQNLGQGPELLIRYENEEAVDDSQLPKDRFSAERLKGVDSTLKIQPAELGDSAVYLCASSLSGGSGTEAFFGQGTRLTVV.

The chain has TRBV15 and TRBJ2-5; 7 bases align to TRBD1. CDR3 length: 14 amino acids. Germline V lookup: CDR1 LNHNV, CDR2 YYDKDF (reference sequence). J lost 2 bases, V lost 3 bases, and 3 bases had no gene match. In nucleotides, the CDR3 is TGTGCCACCAGCAGGACAGGGTTACAAGAGACCCAGTACTTC. Translated: CATSRTGLQETQYF.